A selection of T cell receptor beta chains follows, all from one sample in a study of CD8 T cells in Susac syndrome. TCRdb re-called the immunoSEQ multiplex PCR reads with MiXCR, one entry per CDR3 protein. The sample records about 94,000 distinct CDR3 sequences, over 90% being singletons. Input material: CD4+ T cells from PBMCs. The receptors here all came from a human donor with Susac syndrome. CDR3s include the opening cysteine and the closing phenylalanine or tryptophan. A D gene is named only where the DNA matches it firmly. Size is stated for part of the rows, as once, few or many counts, or as a class when the clone is expanded.

CDR3 protein,CDR3 DNA,V gene,D gene,J gene,clone size
CSVPPSRGQGFTEAFF,TGCAGCGTTCCTCCGAGTAGGGGACAGGGATTTACTGAAGCTTTCTTT,TRBV29-1,TRBD1,TRBJ1-1,.
CSVGDTGATNEKLFF,TGCAGCGTTGGCGACACAGGGGCAACTAATGAAAAACTGTTTTTT,TRBV29-1,TRBD1,TRBJ1-4,once
CASSPELWGAGETQYF,TGTGCCAGCAGTCCGGAACTATGGGGGGCTGGTGAGACCCAGTACTTC,TRBV6-6,.,TRBJ2-5,.
CASSHQTRTGHRETQYF,TGCGCCAGCAGTCATCAAACCCGGACAGGTCATCGAGAGACCCAGTACTTC,TRBV23-1,TRBD1,TRBJ2-5,.
CASSEGPRVTEAFF,TGTGCCAGCTCTGAGGGGCCGCGGGTCACTGAAGCTTTCTTT,TRBV12-3/TRBV12-4,.,TRBJ1-1,.
CAGGAGSISPLHF,TGTGCTGGGGGGGCAGGATCCATCTCACCCCTCCACTTT,TRBV30,.,TRBJ1-6,.
CSVENLGVYGYTF,TGCAGCGTTGAAAATCTGGGAGTATATGGCTACACCTTC,TRBV29-1,.,TRBJ1-2,.
CSANEAGTGELFF,TGCAGCGCCAACGAAGCGGGTACCGGGGAGCTGTTTTTT,TRBV29-1,.,TRBJ2-2,.
CASSPWTASPLHF,TGTGCCAGCAGCCCATGGACAGCTTCACCCCTCCACTTT,TRBV11-2,.,TRBJ1-6,.
CATSEIGETQYF,TGTGCCACCAGCGAGATTGGTGAGACCCAGTACTTC,TRBV15,.,TRBJ2-5,.
CASSRRWGSDNEQFF,TGTGCCAGCAGCCGCCGTTGGGGGTCCGACAATGAGCAGTTCTTC,TRBV7-2,.,TRBJ2-1,.
CASSRGDRGNSPLHF,TGCGCCAGCAGCCGGGGGGACAGGGGAAATTCACCCCTCCACTTT,TRBV5-1,TRBD1,TRBJ1-6,.
CASSSTGGLATDTQYF,TGTGCCAGCAGCTCGACAGGGGGCTTAGCCACAGATACGCAGTATTTT,TRBV7-3,TRBD1,TRBJ2-3,.
CASSFQAGNDEQYF,TGCGCCAGCAGCTTTCAAGCGGGCAACGACGAGCAGTACTTC,TRBV5-1,.,TRBJ2-7,.